Sequencing of this T cell receptor (beta chain) was carried out in a study of T cell responses to AZD1222 COVID-19 vaccine. The method was immunoSEQ multiplex PCR; TCRdb's version includes in-frame clones alone and lacks a portion of them. The repertoire consists of roughly 130,000 clones, with around 90% occurring once and the leading ten covering roughly 1.1%. V lost 2 bases, J lost 1 base, and 11 bases lay in between. The CDR3 has 15 residues. CDR1 and CDR2 from the germline V gene are MNHEY and SVGAGI. Sequencing used peripheral blood, obtained 28 days after the second AZD1222 dose. The TCR was taken from an adult who received the AZD1222 COVID-19 vaccine. The chain recombines TRBV6-5 with TRBJ1-1; D possibly corresponds to TRBD1 (5 bases). The CDR3 region has the DNA TGTGCCAGCAGTTACACCTTTCAGGGGAACACTGAAGCTTTCTTT. Protein sequence: CASSYTFQGNTEAFF.